The clone carrying this T cell receptor (beta chain) turned up a few times. Antigen specificity is unknown. This CDR3 region has 14 residues. CDR1 and CDR2 (germline): LNHDA, SQIVND (reference sequence). V was shortened by 6 bases and J by 8 bases, with 16 bases between the two germline ends. It was with a sample-barcoded 5' primer and a J-beta primer mix that a second PCR of roughly 7 to 12 cycles was run. TCRdb analysed the 5' RACE reads with MiXCR anew, one entry per CDR3 protein. The sample contains 800,000 to 950,000 distinct CDR3 sequences, almost 30% of which appear only once. These data come from a study of blood T cells in healthy people across ages. Notes on the study in general: Estimated diversity, derived from one million T cells, was regarded as an underestimate.

In addition, the sample was reused for a study of T cells of mothers and their children.

The sequencing input was blood. The TCR sequence derives from a woman between 40 and 50 years old in good health. The chain links TRBV19 to TRBJ1-4; tentative D call: TRBD1 (5 bases). For the CDR3, the DNA is TGTGCCAGTAGCCCGGGACTTCGCACGGAAAAACTGTTTTTT. This gives the protein CASSPGLRTEKLFF.